Below, one T cell receptor beta chain is given with its context. This clonotype was counted only a few times. What this receptor recognizes is not known. The record has no base qualities; no much larger clone is one base away. The sample is drawn from a study of blood T cells in healthy people across ages (dated by TCRdb to 2014 to 2015). With respect to the entire study: In model experiments, roughly one uniquely barcoded TCR beta cDNA molecule per two T cells was captured by template switching. The study analyzed two additional independent replicas of 1 million unique cDNA reads from the same blood draw for two donors, one aged 18 to 29 and one aged 80 or older. Four age groups were formed from the donors: young (average 16 years), middle-aged (approximately 39), aged (62) and long-lived (around 80). Age-related changes in TCR beta repertoire diversity were measured in the study by deep sequencing normalized with unique cDNA molecular identifiers. To avoid experimental bias, donors of different ages were spread randomly across the sequencing lanes.

Library generation was performed with 5' RACE. Sequencing was performed on an Illumina HiSeq 2500. A second PCR of about 6 to 11 cycles was run with a J-beta primer mix and a sample-barcoded 5' primer. A template-switch 5' adaptor carrying 12 random nucleotides introduced a unique molecular identifier onto each TCR beta cDNA molecule. Each sample yielded at least 3 million CDR3-containing paired-end reads. The Mint cDNA synthesis kit, primed by a TRBC-specific oligonucleotide, was used to synthesize first-strand cDNA from all RNA. Following uracil-DNA glycosylase treatment, a first 18-cycle PCR with universal primers M1SS and BC2_uni_R was performed on all cDNA. As for the authors' bioinformatics: For normalization, 1 million high-quality reads were randomly selected from each sample, with every read carrying a distinct molecular identifier. Instead of being binned into consensus sequences, reads that shared molecular identifiers were thrown out. MiTCR, with a Q25 quality threshold and the strictest error-elimination algorithm, was used for CDR3 identification, clonotype clustering and error correction. A nonparametric unseen species model with Euler transformation was used to estimate lower-bound total TCR beta diversity. TCRdb cleaned the public reads at Q25 with fastp, built clones with MiXCR and kept in-frame beta chains. Rows with a matching CDR3 protein are joined into one entry that keeps the most common DNA and genes. What appears here as the V and J calls and clone size reflects TCRdb's work, not the paper's. The sample table contains some 1.1 million distinct CDR3 sequences; only one count was recorded for more than 30% of them. The ten largest make up about an eighth of the sample.

Overall results and qualifications from the work: As age increased, observed TCR beta diversity per million T cells dropped in a roughly linear way, and a significant reduction was already evident by age 40. The long-lived group showed more naive CD4+ T cells, fewer expanded clones and increased TCR diversity than the aged group, suggesting age selection. The CMV infection status of donors was not known, potentially confounding age-related changes in expanded clonotypes. Bulk unsorted PBMC profiling prevented conclusive comparison of naive and antigen-experienced compartments. Total diversity estimates from one million sequenced T cells were considered lower bounds and underestimates. A strong correlation was found between observed TCR beta diversity and the percentage of naive T cells measured by flow cytometry.

Germline trimming amounts to 3 bases on V and 0 bases on J, with 12 as the count of junction bases outside the gene matches. The germline V gene provides CDR1 SGDLS and CDR2 YYNGEE. Inclusive of the bounding cysteine and phenylalanine, the CDR3 is 17 residues long. Kept here is only the CDR3 DNA, which spans 51 bases and is read in frame from base 1. The roughly 39 donors, aged about 6 to 95 years, were systemically healthy Caucasian individuals from Russia. Each donor gave about 9.7 milliliters of peripheral blood, drawn into EDTA-treated Vacutainer tubes. PBMCs were isolated by Ficoll-Paque density-gradient centrifugation, with at least 7 million obtained per sample. Trizol reagent was used to extract total RNA from PBMCs, with at least 5.5 micrograms per sample. For every donor, flow cytometry on a PBMC aliquot measured the percentage of naive CD45RAhigh/CD27high T cells.

This sequence uses TRBV9 and TRBJ2-7; 7 central bases correspond to TRBD2. The receptor was isolated from a man aged 18 to 30 in good health. Sequences were obtained from blood. The CDR3 amino acid sequence is: CASSDQLGGRGSYEQYF. Read as DNA, the sequence is TGTGCCAGCAGCGACCAATTGGGGGGGAGAGGCTCCTACGAGCAGTACTTC.